The 7 T cell receptor beta chains listed next were all sequenced from one sample in a study of blood T cell repertoires in COVID-19. The assay was immunoSEQ multiplex PCR, and TCRdb's table has in-frame clones only and misses some. The sample includes more than 80,000 clones, around 86% of them seen just once. Sample: peripheral blood. The origin of the receptors is a man between 50 and 59 years old with active COVID-19.

The rearrangement links TRBV7-2 to TRBJ2-1, with 8 positions matching TRBD2. With V trimmed by 5 bases and J by 6 bases, 12 bases remained unmatched. Germline values: CDR1 SGHTA, CDR2 FQGNSA. The CDR3 has 16 residues. The CDR3 here is CASSPALLAGSNEQFF. The CDR3 coding sequence is TGTGCCAGCAGCCCCGCCCTATTAGCGGGGTCCAATGAGCAGTTCTTC.

V usage is TRBV5-5 and J usage is TRBJ2-5, with a possible D match to TRBD2 (6 bases). The CDR3 covers 15 residues. The V end lost 2 bases, the J end lost 2 bases, and 13 bases lay between the germline ends. The germline V gene encodes CDR1 SGHKS and CDR2 YYEKEE (reference sequence). CDR3: CASSLVGGTQETQYF. CDR3 DNA sequence: TGTGCCAGCAGCTTAGTTGGGGGGACTCAAGAGACCCAGTACTTC.

In DNA form, the CDR3 reads TGTGCCAGCAGCTCGGGACAGGGGGGCAATCAGCCCCAGCATTTT. This encodes CASSSGQGGNQPQHF. V is TRBV5-8 and J is TRBJ1-5; 11 bases match TRBD1. The CDR3 has 15 residues. V shed 3 bases, J shed 2 bases, and the junction held 1 base outside the gene matches. Germline V lookup: CDR1 SGHTS, CDR2 YDEGEE.

The V and J genes are TRBV28 and TRBJ2-5; 9 bases are a match to TRBD1. V shed 7 bases and J 4 bases; nucleotides not matched to a gene: 7. CDR1 and CDR2 (germline): MDHEN, SYDVKM. The CDR3 totals 14 residues. CDR3 residues: CASNPTGGAETQYF. The CDR3 DNA follows: TGTGCCAGCAACCCGACAGGGGGGGCAGAGACCCAGTACTTC.

The rearrangement links TRBV10-3 to TRBJ1-5; D is ambiguous. Germline V CDR1 and CDR2: ENHRY, SYGVKD. The CDR3 spans 12 residues. V dropped 2 bases and J dropped 15 bases, with 14 bases sitting between them. The DNA for the CDR3 is TGTGCCATCAGTGAGCGACAAGACGAAAGGCATTTT. It translates to CAISERQDERHF.

The V and J genes are TRBV6-5 and TRBJ2-4; 10 positions agree with TRBD2. The germline CDR1 and CDR2 sequences are MNHEY and SVGAGI. The CDR3 totals 15 residues. Trimming took 4 bases from V and 3 from J; bases not matched to a gene: 3. CDR3: CASSSGTSVKNIQYF. CDR3 coding DNA: TGTGCCAGCAGTTCCGGGACTAGCGTCAAAAACATTCAGTACTTC.

The rearrangement uses TRBV29-1 and TRBJ2-7; 11 bases align to TRBD1. CDR3 size: 13 residues. The germline V gene has CDR1 SQVTM and CDR2 ANQGSEA. V lost 7 bases, J lost 6 bases, and 8 bases stayed unmatched. CDR3 DNA: TGCAGCGCGTGGGACAGGGGGTCTAGCGAGCAGTACTTC. It is translated as CSAWDRGSSEQYF.